The 15 T cell receptor beta chains in this list originate from one sample, sequenced in a study of T cell repertoires in cytomegalovirus infection. TCRdb independently ran MiXCR on the reads; one entry per CDR3 protein. The sample consists of around 530,000 distinct CDR3 sequences, roughly 29% of them appearing once. Sequencing was carried out using PBMCs. Source of these receptors: a human donor in good health (CMV status not recorded). Some clones in this sample may be carry-over from other donors' samples.

In its sample, this clonotype was seen a few times. The chain employs TRBV4-3 and TRBJ2-3, with 9 nucleotides matching TRBD2. Germline loops: CDR1 LGHNA, CDR2 YSLEER. Trimming removed 0 bases from V and 3 bases from J; junction bases left unmatched: 7. The CDR3 has 17 residues. CDR3 coding DNA: TGCGCCAGCAGCCAAGAGTTAGCGGGAGTTACGACAGATACGCAGTATTTT. Protein product: CASSQELAGVTTDTQYF.

This clonotype has just a few counts. The gene calls are TRBV7-6 and TRBJ2-1; 14 positions agree with TRBD2. Germline V CDR1 and CDR2: SGHVS, FNYEAQ. V gave up 1 base and J gave up 1 base; unmatched junction bases: 6. This CDR3 contains 19 residues. This CDR3 is CASSLVAWTSGRSYNEQFF. CDR3 bases: TGTGCCAGCAGCTTAGTAGCGTGGACTAGCGGGAGGTCCTACAATGAGCAGTTCTTC. Full variable domain (outside the CDR3, taken from reference TRBV7-6 and TRBJ2-1): GAGVSQSPRYKVTKRGQDVALRCDPISGHVSLYWYRQALGQGPEFLTYFNYEAQQDKSGLPNDRFSAERPEGSISTLTIQRTEQRDSAMYRCASSLVAWTSGRSYNEQFFGPGTRLTVL.

This clonotype showed up just a few times. The CDR3 loop reads CASSESESTGELFF. The CDR3 DNA is TGTGCCAGCAGTGAATCCGAGAGCACCGGGGAGCTGTTTTTT. The J gene is TRBJ2-2, the V gene TRBV11-3; D remains unclear. The CDR3 runs to 14 residues. Per germline, CDR1 SGHNT and CDR2 YENEEA. V shed 6 bases and J shed 4 bases, with 12 bases lying between them.

This clonotype appeared a few times. This chain links TRBV19 with TRBJ1-1; D gene ambiguous. Germline CDR1 is LNHDA and CDR2 is SQIVND (reference sequence). The CDR3 contains 13 residues. The V end lost 8 bases, the J end lost 10 bases, and 20 bases lay between the germline ends. The CDR3 nucleotides are TGTGCCAGTCTACGCGGACGGGAACGCATAGCTTTCTTT. It translates to CASLRGRERIAFF.

This clonotype was seen a few times. The chain is built from TRBV6-2 or TRBV6-3 and TRBJ2-1; D is unclear. V gave up 2 bases and J gave up 3 bases, with 5 bases separating them. Looked up from germline, CDR1 is MNHEY and CDR2 is SVGEGT. The CDR3 runs 13 residues. CDR3 amino acids: CASSYDLYNEQFF. CDR3 nucleotides: TGTGCCAGCAGTTACGACCTCTACAATGAGCAGTTCTTC.

The V call is TRBV5-6, the J call TRBJ2-2, with 9 bases fitting TRBD2. This CDR3 is built from 21 residues. Germline V gene sequence: CDR1 SGHDT, CDR2 YYEEEE. The V segment lost 4 bases and the J segment 1 base; nucleotides outside the gene matches: 20. Written as DNA, the CDR3 is TGTGCCAGCAGCGCACAATGGGCGGGTAGCGGGAGCAGAAAGAACACCGGGGAGCTGTTTTTT. Translated, it gives CASSAQWAGSGSRKNTGELFF.

The V call is TRBV5-1, the J call TRBJ2-3, with 12 nucleotides matching TRBD2. The CDR3 extends over 14 amino acids. CDR1 and CDR2 (germline): SGHRS, YFSETQ. V trimming: 7 bases; J trimming: 2 bases; junction bases outside the gene matches: 2. The CDR3 is CASGLAGYTDTQYF. The CDR3, as DNA: TGCGCCAGCGGACTAGCGGGATACACAGATACGCAGTATTTT.

This clonotype was seen at least ten times. The chain links TRBV7-9 to TRBJ2-7, with TRBD2 matching 9 bases. CDR1 is SEHNR, CDR2 FQNEAQ, per germline (reference sequence). Trimming removed 5 bases from V and 2 bases from J; junction bases left unmatched: 4. This CDR3 spans 14 amino acids. The CDR3 DNA reads TGTGCCAGCAGCGCTAGCGGGGCCGCCTACGAGCAGTACGTC. Residues: CASSASGAAYEQYV.

CDR3 residues: CASSEETGVGQPQHF. Written as DNA, the CDR3 is TGTGCCAGCAGTGAGGAGACAGGGGTTGGTCAGCCCCAGCATTTT. This chain uses TRBV2 with TRBJ1-5, with 8 nucleotides matching TRBD1. V lost 3 bases to trimming and J lost 6 bases; unmatched junction nucleotides: 7. The CDR3 runs to 15 residues. Germline lookup yields CDR1 SNHLY and CDR2 FYNNEI.

The sample holds many counts of this clonotype. The chain links TRBV7-2 to TRBJ1-2; D remains unclear. Germline-derived CDR1 and CDR2 are SGHTA and FQGNSA. With 5 bases removed from V and 7 bases from J, the gap between germline ends came to 17 bases. This CDR3 is built from 14 residues. Here the CDR3 DNA reads TGTGCCAGCAGCACTGGGGTCGGTGTGGCTGGCTACACCTTC. Its protein is CASSTGVGVAGYTF.

This clonotype was picked up a small number of times. The chain is built from TRBV19 and TRBJ2-1; D is undetermined. V shed 1 base and J shed 6 bases, with 4 bases lying between them. The CDR3 covers 12 residues. Germline assignment: CDR1 LNHDA and CDR2 SQIVND (reference sequence). This CDR3 reads CASSIAVNEQFF. The CDR3 region has the DNA TGTGCCAGTAGTATAGCGGTCAATGAGCAGTTCTTC.

This clonotype has at least ten counts. The gene calls are TRBV7-2 and TRBJ2-5; D remains unclear. CDR1 and CDR2 (germline): SGHTA, FQGNSA. CDR3 length: 13 residues. V was pared by 5 bases and J by 1 base, with 8 bases between. CDR3 residues: CASSRSVQETQYF. CDR3 coding DNA: TGTGCCAGCAGCCGGTCCGTCCAAGAGACCCAGTACTTC.

The gene calls are TRBV15 and TRBJ2-5; 7 bases are shared with TRBD2. CDR3 length: 15 amino acids. V lost 6 bases and J lost 0; bases outside the gene matches: 7. CDR1 is LNHNV, CDR2 YYDKDF, per germline (reference sequence). CDR3 region: CATSHPSGDQETQYF. In DNA form, the CDR3 reads TGTGCCACCAGTCACCCCAGCGGGGACCAAGAGACCCAGTACTTC.

This clonotype occurred a few times. The rearrangement uses TRBV25-1 and TRBJ2-2; 9 bases match TRBD2. Germline assignment: CDR1 MGHDK and CDR2 SYGVNS. Losses at the gene ends were 8 bases for V and 1 base for J; bases not matched to a gene: 5. CDR3 length equals 15 residues. Written as DNA, the CDR3 is TGTGCCAGCGGCGAAGCGGGAGGGAACACCGGGGAGCTGTTTTTT. Translating gives CASGEAGGNTGELFF.

This clonotype was found a few times. This chain joins TRBV24-1 and TRBJ2-7; 9 nucleotides agree with TRBD1. Germline V gene data show CDR1 as KGHDR and CDR2 as SFDVKD. Germline trimming cut 3 bases from V and 5 bases from J; bases unmatched to any gene: 13. The CDR3 contains 17 residues. Here the CDR3 reads CATSDPIVTGGDNEQYV. The DNA of the CDR3 is TGTGCCACCAGTGATCCCATAGTGACAGGGGGAGATAACGAGCAGTACGTC.